The TCR beta chain described here comes from a study of tumor-infiltrating lymphocytes in oesophageal squamous cell carcinoma. This CDR3 is 15 amino acids long. Per the germline V gene, CDR1 is MNHEY and CDR2 is SMNVEV (reference sequence). Losses at the gene ends were 6 bases for V and 5 bases for J; bases not matched to a gene: 8. At least ten counts were recorded for this clonotype. TCRdb analysed the PCR reads with MiXCR anew, one entry per CDR3 protein. Of under 20,000 distinct CDR3 sequences listed, roughly 40% are singletons. The sample comprised normal esophageal tissue next to the tumor. The J gene is TRBJ1-5, the V gene TRBV27, with 9 bases aligning to TRBD1. The TCR was taken from a female donor with esophageal squamous cell carcinoma. The CDR3: CASRPLQGADQPQHF. In DNA, the CDR3 is TGTGCCAGCAGGCCTCTACAGGGGGCTGATCAGCCCCAGCATTTT.